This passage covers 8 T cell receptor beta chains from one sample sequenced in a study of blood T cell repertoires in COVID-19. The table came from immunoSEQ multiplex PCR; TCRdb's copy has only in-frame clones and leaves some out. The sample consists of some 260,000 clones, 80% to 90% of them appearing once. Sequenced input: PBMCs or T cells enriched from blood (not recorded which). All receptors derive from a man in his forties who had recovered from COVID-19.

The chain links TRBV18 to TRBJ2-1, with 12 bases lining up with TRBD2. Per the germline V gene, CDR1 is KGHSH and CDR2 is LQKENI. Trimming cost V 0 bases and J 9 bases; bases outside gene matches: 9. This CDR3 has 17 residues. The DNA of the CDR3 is TGTGCCAGCTCACCACCGGCTAGCGGGAGGGTTTGTTGTGAGCAGTTCTTC. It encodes CASSPPASGRVCCEQFF.

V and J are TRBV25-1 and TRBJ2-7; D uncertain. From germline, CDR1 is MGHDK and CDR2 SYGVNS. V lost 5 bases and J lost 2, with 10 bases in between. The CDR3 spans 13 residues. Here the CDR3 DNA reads TGTGCCAGCAGTCGCGACAACACCTACGAGCAGTACTTC. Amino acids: CASSRDNTYEQYF.

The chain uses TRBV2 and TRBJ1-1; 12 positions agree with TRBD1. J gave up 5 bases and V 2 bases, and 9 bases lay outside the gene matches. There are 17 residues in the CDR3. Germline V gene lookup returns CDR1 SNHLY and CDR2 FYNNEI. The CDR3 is CASSELGDRGLVTEAFF. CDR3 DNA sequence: TGTGCCAGCAGTGAATTAGGGGACAGGGGGCTGGTGACTGAAGCTTTCTTT.

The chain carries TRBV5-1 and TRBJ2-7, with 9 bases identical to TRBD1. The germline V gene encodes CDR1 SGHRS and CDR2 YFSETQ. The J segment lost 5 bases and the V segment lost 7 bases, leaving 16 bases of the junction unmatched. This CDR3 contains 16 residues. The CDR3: CASQNNLGTGLNEQYF. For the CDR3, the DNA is TGCGCCAGCCAGAACAACCTCGGGACAGGGCTGAACGAGCAGTACTTC.

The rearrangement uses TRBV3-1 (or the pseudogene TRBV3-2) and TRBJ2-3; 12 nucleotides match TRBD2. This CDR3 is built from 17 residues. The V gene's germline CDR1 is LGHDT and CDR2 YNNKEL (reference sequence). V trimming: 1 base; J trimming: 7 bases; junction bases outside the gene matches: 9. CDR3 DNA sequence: TGTGCCAGCAGCCAAGGGGGACTAGCGGGCGGCCGGAATACGCAGTATTTT. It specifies CASSQGGLAGGRNTQYF.

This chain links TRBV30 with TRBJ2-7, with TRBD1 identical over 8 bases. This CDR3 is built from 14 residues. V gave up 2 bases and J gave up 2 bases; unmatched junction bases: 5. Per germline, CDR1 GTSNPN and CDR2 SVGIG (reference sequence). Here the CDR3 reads CAWSPTGQAYEQYF. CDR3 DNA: TGTGCCTGGAGTCCCACGGGACAGGCCTACGAGCAGTACTTC.

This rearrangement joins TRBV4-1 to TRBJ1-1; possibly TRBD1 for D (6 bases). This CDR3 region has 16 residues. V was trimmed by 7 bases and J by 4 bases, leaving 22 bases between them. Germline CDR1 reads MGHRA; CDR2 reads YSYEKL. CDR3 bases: TGCGCCAGCACCGCAAGACTAGCAGGGGTGAGCACTGAAGCTTTCTTT. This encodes CASTARLAGVSTEAFF.

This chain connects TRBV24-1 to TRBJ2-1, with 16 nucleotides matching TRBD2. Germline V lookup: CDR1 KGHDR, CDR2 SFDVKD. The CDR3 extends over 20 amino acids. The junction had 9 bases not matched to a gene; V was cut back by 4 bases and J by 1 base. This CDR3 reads CATSEDGTSGRAGSYNEQFF. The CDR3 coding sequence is TGTGCCACCAGTGAGGACGGGACTAGCGGGAGGGCCGGATCCTACAATGAGCAGTTCTTC.